Each of the 29 T cell receptor beta chains below was sequenced from the same sample in a study of cytomegalovirus exposure and HLA in healthy donors. PCR primers comprised 60 Vbeta and 13 Jbeta primers. Profiled with immunoSEQ multiplex PCR; TCRdb holds only in-frame clones, not every one. In the table there are roughly 130,000 clones, about 71% of which are singletons. The sample consisted of PBMCs. The source is a woman between 55 and 75 years old in good health and CMV-seropositive.

The J gene is TRBJ1-1, the V gene TRBV7-6; 9 bases match TRBD1. There are 16 residues in the CDR3. The junction had 7 bases not matched to a gene; V was cut back by 5 bases and J by 0 bases. Germline assignment: CDR1 SGHVS and CDR2 FNYEAQ. Here the CDR3 DNA reads TGTGCCAGCAGCCAAACGACAGGGGGTATGAACACTGAAGCTTTCTTT. It is translated as CASSQTTGGMNTEAFF.

This clone turned up a few times. The chain couples TRBV6-5 to TRBJ1-6; D perhaps matches TRBD1 (6 bases). Trimming took off 2 bases at V and 11 bases at J, with 10 bases between the two ends. CDR1 and CDR2 from the germline V gene are MNHEY and SVGAGI. The CDR3 runs 13 residues. This chain's CDR3 is CASSYVKGAPLHF. CDR3 nucleotide sequence: TGTGCCAGCAGTTACGTGAAGGGGGCACCCCTCCACTTT.

This clone was seen a handful of times. The chain has TRBV9 and TRBJ2-4, with 7 nucleotides matching TRBD1. The CDR3 extends over 14 amino acids. The junction had 6 bases not matched to a gene; V was cut back by 0 bases and J by 9 bases. Germline V CDR1 and CDR2: SGDLS, YYNGEE. The CDR3 sequence is CASSVDQGVGIQYF. The CDR3 nucleotides read TGTGCCAGCAGCGTAGATCAGGGGGTGGGCATTCAGTACTTC. Full variable domain (remainder filled in from reference TRBV9 and TRBJ2-4): DSGVTQTPKHLITATGQRVTLRCSPRSGDLSVYWYQQSLDQGLQFLIQYYNGEERAKGNILERFSAQQFPDLHSELNLSSLELGDSALYFCASSVDQGVGIQYFGAGTRLSVL.

The rearrangement joins TRBV9 to TRBJ2-1; a possible D gene is TRBD1 (6 bases). Trimming pared 0 bases from V and 5 bases from J, leaving 12 bases between. The CDR3 is 15 residues long. Germline CDR1 is SGDLS and CDR2 is YYNGEE. The CDR3 spells CASSVAAQGNNEQFF. The CDR3 DNA sequence: TGTGCCAGCAGCGTAGCTGCACAGGGAAACAATGAGCAGTTCTTC.

V is TRBV11-3 and J is TRBJ2-7; maybe TRBD1 (6 bases). In germline, CDR1 is SGHNT, CDR2 YENEEA. The CDR3 sequence is 13 residues long. V lost 5 bases, J lost 1 base, and 9 bases lay in between. CDR3: CASSQGHSYEQYF. The CDR3, as DNA: TGTGCCAGCAGCCAGGGACATTCCTACGAGCAGTACTTC.

The genes are TRBV6-5 and TRBJ1-1; TRBD1 matches 7 bases. V was clipped by 2 bases and J by 4 bases; unmatched bases: 7. Germline CDR1 and CDR2: MNHEY and SVGAGI. The CDR3 has 15 amino acids. The CDR3 reads CASSYDRVGGTEAFF. DNA of the CDR3: TGTGCCAGCAGTTACGACAGGGTCGGGGGCACTGAAGCTTTCTTT.

This chain links TRBV5-1 with TRBJ1-2; 10 bases agree with TRBD1. The CDR3 runs 14 residues. Germline assignment: CDR1 SGHRS and CDR2 YFSETQ. The junction had 5 bases not matched to a gene; V was cut back by 4 bases and J by 5 bases. The CDR3 sequence: CASSPGTGDYGYTF. The CDR3 nucleotides are TGCGCCAGCAGCCCCGGGACAGGGGATTATGGCTACACCTTC. The variable domain in full, completed from reference TRBV5-1 and TRBJ1-2, reads KAGVTQTPRYLIKTRGQQVTLSCSPISGHRSVSWYQQTPGQGLQFLFEYFSETQRNKGNFPGRFSGRQFSNSRSEMNVSTLELGDSALYLCASSPGTGDYGYTFGSGTRLTVV.

Only one count was recorded for this clone. The CDR3 here is CASSEGAALTNEKLFF. Here the CDR3 DNA reads TGTGCCAGCAGTGAAGGGGCAGCCTTAACTAATGAAAAACTGTTTTTT. The genes are TRBV6-1 and TRBJ1-4, with D unclear. V was trimmed by 1 base and J by 1 base, leaving 10 bases between them. Germline V CDR1 and CDR2: MNHNS, SASEGT. The CDR3 runs 16 residues.

The chain employs TRBV2 and TRBJ2-5; 8 bases are shared with TRBD1. The DNA end is more similar to TRBJ2-7, so the J call may be wrong. Germline assignment: CDR1 SNHLY and CDR2 FYNNEI. CDR3 length equals 16 residues. The CDR3 DNA reads as TGTGCCAGCAGTGACCTTGGAACAGGGGGGTTCTACGAGCAGTACTTC. Translated: CASSDLGTGGFYEQYF.

The J gene is TRBJ2-2, the V gene TRBV18; possibly TRBD2 for D (5 bases). The germline V gene has CDR1 KGHSH and CDR2 LQKENI. V lost 3 bases and J lost 5, with 10 bases in between. The CDR3 has 14 amino acids. The CDR3 DNA reads TGTGCCAGCTCACCGGCGGAGCGGACCGGGGAGCTGTTTTTT. Amino acid sequence: CASSPAERTGELFF. Variable domain in full (rest from reference TRBV18 and TRBJ2-2): NAGVMQNPRHLVRRRGQEARLRCSPMKGHSHVYWYRQLPEEGLKFMVYLQKENIIDESGMPKERFSAEFPKEGPSILRIQQVVRGDSAAYFCASSPAERTGELFFGEGSRLTVL.

The chain uses TRBV25-1 and TRBJ1-4, with D perhaps matching TRBD1 (5 bases). The CDR3 extends over 16 amino acids. Per the germline V gene, CDR1 is MGHDK and CDR2 is SYGVNS. V shed 5 bases and J shed 8 bases, with 21 bases lying between them. The CDR3 DNA follows: TGTGCCAGCAGTAGTAGCGGGGGAGGAGGACGAGAAAAACTGTTTTTT. As protein: CASSSSGGGGREKLFF.

V gene TRBV11-2 combines with J gene TRBJ1-5; a weak D match, TRBD1 (6 bases). This CDR3 comprises 13 residues. Germline CDR1 reads SGHAT; CDR2 reads FQNNGV. Trimming took off 11 bases at V and 3 bases at J, with 14 bases between the two ends. CDR3 DNA: TGTGCCCCGTGGGACAATTACAATCAGCCCCAGCATTTT. It is translated as CAPWDNYNQPQHF.

The chain links TRBV5-1 to TRBJ1-4; a weak D match, TRBD1 (6 bases). Germline V gives CDR1 SGHRS, CDR2 YFSETQ. V was shortened by 4 bases and J by 3 bases, with 10 bases between the two germline ends. This CDR3 contains 14 residues. The CDR3 nucleotides are TGCGCCAGCAGCCCCGGACAGCCTAATGAAAAACTGTTTTTT. Its protein is CASSPGQPNEKLFF.

The rearrangement links TRBV7-9 to TRBJ2-7, with 7 bases lining up with TRBD1. V gave up 3 bases and J gave up 2 bases; unmatched junction bases: 7. Germline lookup yields CDR1 SEHNR and CDR2 FQNEAQ (reference sequence). The CDR3 is 15 residues long. CDR3 sequence reads: CASSLTGTSTYEQYF. The CDR3 nucleotides read TGTGCCAGCAGCTTGACAGGGACCAGCACCTACGAGCAGTACTTC.

The chain recombines TRBV29-1 with TRBJ1-5, with 7 bases that match TRBD1. With V trimmed by 6 bases and J by 5 bases, 10 bases remained unmatched. Germline CDR1 reads SQVTM; CDR2 reads ANQGSEA. The CDR3 is made up of 14 amino acids. CDR3 in amino acids: CSVGNQGGDQPQHF. In DNA, the CDR3 is TGCAGCGTCGGAAACCAGGGGGGAGATCAGCCCCAGCATTTT. Full variable domain (remainder filled in from reference TRBV29-1 and TRBJ1-5): SAVISQKPSRDICQRGTSLTIQCQVDSQVTMMFWYRQQPGQSLTLIATANQGSEATYESGFVIDKFPISRPNLTFSTLTVSNMSPEDSSIYLCSVGNQGGDQPQHFGDGTRLSIL.

A single count supports this clone. The chain joins TRBV9 to TRBJ2-1; 8 nucleotides align to TRBD1. Germline V CDR1 and CDR2: SGDLS, YYNGEE. J gave up 8 bases and V 4 bases, and 14 bases lay outside the gene matches. The CDR3 runs 16 residues. CDR3 coding DNA: TGTGCCAGCAGCCCATACATACAGGCGACAGGGGATGAGCAGTTCTTC. As protein: CASSPYIQATGDEQFF.

The chain uses TRBV27 and TRBJ2-1; weak D call: TRBD1 (5 bases). Germline CDR1 reads MNHEY; CDR2 reads SMNVEV (reference sequence). The CDR3 is 12 residues long. V was clipped by 6 bases and J by 6 bases, with 9 bases between them. The CDR3 DNA is TGTGCCAGCAGGCCCAGGGCCAATGAGCAGTTCTTC. Its translation is CASRPRANEQFF.

The CDR3 DNA is TGTGCCAGCATGTTTTTCGTTAATCAGCCCCAGCATTTT. Its protein product is CASMFFVNQPQHF. The chain links TRBV2 to TRBJ1-5, with unresolved D. With 7 bases removed from V and 4 bases from J, the gap between germline ends came to 11 bases. This CDR3 spans 13 amino acids. In germline, CDR1 is SNHLY, CDR2 FYNNEI. The full variable domain, with the rest looked up from reference TRBV2 and TRBJ1-5, is EPEVTQTPSHQVTQMGQEVILRCVPISNHLYFYWYRQILGQKVEFLVSFYNNEISEKSEIFDDQFSVERPDGSNFTLKIRSTKLEDSAMYFCASMFFVNQPQHFGDGTRLSIL.

This chain uses TRBV7-9 with TRBJ2-7; D remains ambiguous. The CDR3 length is 17 residues. Trimming shortened V by 4 bases and J by 0 bases, and 19 bases separated the two germline ends. Germline assignment: CDR1 SEHNR and CDR2 FQNEAQ (reference sequence). The CDR3 reads CASSSARGRLSSYEQYF. In nucleotides, the CDR3 is TGTGCCAGCAGCTCCGCCCGCGGCAGATTAAGCTCCTACGAGCAGTACTTC.

V usage is TRBV9 and J usage is TRBJ1-4; the D gene is possibly TRBD1 (6 bases). Trimming cost V 2 bases and J 8 bases, with 16 bases left between them. Germline-derived CDR1 and CDR2 are SGDLS and YYNGEE. This CDR3 contains 15 residues. Written as DNA, the CDR3 is TGTGCCAGCAGCGTCGCCCCCACAGGGCGAGAAAAACTGTTTTTT. The encoded protein is CASSVAPTGREKLFF.

In its sample, this clone was seen a few times. The rearrangement uses TRBV5-1 and TRBJ2-7; no definite D call. Germline values: CDR1 SGHRS, CDR2 YFSETQ. Trimming shortened V by 4 bases and J by 3 bases, and 14 bases separated the two germline ends. The CDR3 runs to 14 residues. The CDR3 loop reads CASSPYGTSYEQYF. CDR3 DNA sequence: TGCGCCAGCAGCCCCTACGGTACGAGCTACGAGCAGTACTTC. The complete variable domain, with remaining parts taken from reference TRBV5-1 and TRBJ2-7, reads KAGVTQTPRYLIKTRGQQVTLSCSPISGHRSVSWYQQTPGQGLQFLFEYFSETQRNKGNFPGRFSGRQFSNSRSEMNVSTLELGDSALYLCASSPYGTSYEQYFGPGTRLTVT.

In DNA, the CDR3 is TGCGCCAGCAGCTTGGAGAGCGGGGGGATACCCTACGAGCAGTACTTC. It yields the protein CASSLESGGIPYEQYF. The rearrangement links TRBV5-1 to TRBJ2-7; TRBD2 aligns across 9 bases. The CDR3 contains 16 residues. Trimming at V came to 0 bases and at J to 2 bases, leaving 6 bases not matched to a gene. Per germline, CDR1 SGHRS and CDR2 YFSETQ.

This clone was recorded a few times. The chain couples TRBV9 to TRBJ2-3; TRBD2 aligns across 7 bases. From germline, CDR1 is SGDLS and CDR2 YYNGEE. The CDR3 spans 15 residues. The V segment lost 2 bases and the J segment 1 base; nucleotides outside the gene matches: 4. CDR3 loop: CASSVVLAGTDTQYF. CDR3 bases: TGTGCCAGCAGCGTCGTCCTAGCGGGCACAGATACGCAGTATTTT.

This clone appeared a few times. The chain links TRBV13 to TRBJ2-7, with TRBD1 matching over 7 bases. The V and J ends lost 5 bases and 5 bases, in that order; junction bases with no gene match: 9. In germline, CDR1 is PRHDT, CDR2 FYEKMQ (reference sequence). CDR3 length: 14 residues. The CDR3 nucleotides read TGTGCCAGCAGCACCCCCGGGACAGAACACGAGCAGTACTTC. It is translated as CASSTPGTEHEQYF.

This clone showed up just once. The CDR3 sequence: CASSPRNRGWGEQYF. The DNA of the CDR3 is TGTGCCAGCAGTCCCCGTAACAGGGGTTGGGGCGAGCAGTACTTC. This chain uses TRBV6-5 with TRBJ2-7; 7 bases match TRBD1. With 5 bases clipped from V and 6 bases from J, the junction kept 13 bases outside the gene matches. The germline V gene has CDR1 MNHEY and CDR2 SVGAGI. The CDR3 has 15 residues.

A single count supports this clone. This chain joins TRBV6-5 and TRBJ1-2; 8 bases match TRBD1. The V gene end was trimmed by 0 bases and the J gene end by 1 base; junction bases not matched to a gene: 4. The CDR3 is 16 amino acids. The V gene's germline CDR1 is MNHEY and CDR2 SVGAGI. The CDR3 reads CASSYSGTGFNYGYTF. CDR3 DNA: TGTGCCAGCAGTTACTCTGGGACAGGTTTTAACTATGGCTACACCTTC.

V gene TRBV6-1 combines with J gene TRBJ1-1, with 8 bases identical to TRBD1. The CDR3 loop spans 14 amino acids. CDR1 MNHNS and CDR2 SASEGT come from the germline V gene. V was pared by 4 bases and J by 4 bases, with 5 bases of the junction left unmatched. For the CDR3, the DNA is TGTGCCAGCAGTGGGGACAGGTATATCACTGAAGCTTTCTTT. It codes for CASSGDRYITEAFF.

This chain uses TRBV7-3 with TRBJ2-7; D possibly corresponds to TRBD1 (9 bases). The V end was cut by 4 bases, the J end by 5 bases, with 18 bases between. Germline V gene sequence: CDR1 SGHTA, CDR2 FQGTGA. The CDR3 runs to 15 residues. The chain's CDR3 is CASSSGGDRVNEQYF. CDR3 nucleotides: TGTGCCAGCAGCTCCGGGGGGGACAGGGTCAACGAGCAGTACTTC. Using reference TRBV7-3 and TRBJ2-7 for the parts outside the CDR3, the full variable domain is GAGVSQTPSNKVTEKGKYVELRCDPISGHTALYWYRQSLGQGPEFLIYFQGTGAADDSGLPNDRFFAVRPEGSVSTLKIQRTERGDSAVYLCASSSGGDRVNEQYFGPGTRLTVT.

The V gene is TRBV29-1, the J gene TRBJ2-2, with TRBD1 matching 9 bases. Germline values: CDR1 SQVTM, CDR2 ANQGSEA. This CDR3 is built from 17 residues. The V gene end was trimmed by 6 bases and the J gene end by 7 bases; junction bases not matched to a gene: 18. CDR3 residues: CSVRVRTGAPIFGELFF. The CDR3 region has the DNA TGCAGCGTCCGCGTGAGGACAGGGGCCCCGATTTTCGGGGAGCTGTTTTTT.